This T cell receptor (beta chain) was sequenced during a study of blood T cell repertoires in COVID-19. Study-wide context: The origin of the acute and convalescent COVID-19 samples was the United States, Italy and Spain.

This clone has only one observation. As handled by the study authors: By means of reference gene primer amplification, nucleated cell counts were estimated. Profiling relied on immunoSEQ multiplex PCR, and the TCRdb table lists in-frame clones only, not all of them. V and J calls and clone size are those listed in that table; D and trimming were worked out from the DNA. The sample holds more than 200,000 clones; 85% to 90% are singletons and the top ten take roughly 11%. The CDR3 is 14 amino acids. Germline CDR1 is SGHRS and CDR2 is YFSETQ. Deletions cut 9 bases from V and 1 base from J, with 13 bases between.

Material for sequencing was peripheral blood. The J gene is TRBJ2-2, the V gene TRBV5-1, with no clear D. This TCR was sampled from a man aged 50 to 59 with COVID-19, enrolled during active disease. CDR3: CATGSAGNTGELFF. CDR3 DNA sequence: TGCGCCACCGGGTCTGCCGGGAACACCGGGGAGCTGTTTTTT.